The TCR beta chain described here comes from a study of blood T cell repertoires in COVID-19. Original methodology: From reference gene primer amplification, estimates of nucleated cell counts were derived. Data came from immunoSEQ multiplex PCR; TCRdb stores just in-frame clones and leaves some out. V, J and clone size reflect that table, while D and trimming were determined from the DNA. The sample lists over 150,000 clones; 70% to 85% were seen once. J gave up 4 bases and V 5 bases, and 8 bases lay outside the gene matches. The CDR3 extends over 15 amino acids. Germline V gene data show CDR1 as SEHNR and CDR2 as FQNEAQ (reference sequence).

The V gene is TRBV7-9, the J gene TRBJ1-1, with 9 bases fitting TRBD1. The sample taken for sequencing was peripheral blood. The sequence came from a human donor with acute or convalescent COVID-19. The donor label of this sample is uncertain. CDR3 protein: CASSQGQGYGTEAFF. CDR3 coding DNA: TGTGCCAGCAGCCAAGGACAGGGGTACGGCACTGAAGCTTTCTTT.